Shown below are 3 T cell receptor beta chains from a single sample sequenced in a study of T cell repertoires in cytomegalovirus infection (dated by TCRdb to the late 2010s). The instrument given in TCRdb is Illumina HiSeq 1500. TCRdb's own reprocessing of the public reads used fastp at Q25 and MiXCR and kept productive beta chains. Every distinct CDR3 protein forms one entry, paired with its most common genes and DNA. Across this sample there are 200,000 to 300,000 distinct CDR3 sequences, with less than 9.5% seen only once. The top ten clonotypes cover approximately 16% of the sample. The sequenced sample consisted of PBMCs. The receptors stem from a human donor in good health (CMV status not recorded). Some clones in this sample may be carry-over from other donors' samples.

This clonotype was seen at least ten times. The chain carries TRBV14 and TRBJ2-7; D is undetermined. From germline, CDR1 is SGHDN and CDR2 FVKESK. Trimming pared 1 base from V and 7 bases from J, leaving 2 bases between. The CDR3 has 10 residues. This CDR3 reads CASSQGEQYF. CDR3 DNA: TGTGCCAGCAGCCAAGGGGAGCAGTACTTC.

This clonotype was counted between two and nine times. The chain joins TRBV20-1 to TRBJ2-1, with 11 positions matching TRBD2. Germline CDR1 reads DFQATT; CDR2 reads SNEGSKA (reference sequence). V lost 2 bases to trimming and J lost 5 bases; unmatched junction nucleotides: 8. This CDR3 has 16 residues. As DNA, the CDR3 is TGCAGTGCTAGATCCCCCGGGACTAGCGGAAACAATGAGCAGTTCTTC. This encodes CSARSPGTSGNNEQFF.

The chain couples TRBV28 to TRBJ1-4; D may be TRBD1 (6 bases). Looked up from germline, CDR1 is MDHEN and CDR2 is SYDVKM. There are 13 residues in the CDR3. V lost 8 bases, J lost 0 bases, and 7 bases lay in between. CDR3: CASYRATNEKLFF. The CDR3 DNA is TGTGCCAGCTACAGGGCAACTAATGAAAAACTGTTTTTT.